This TCR beta chain was recovered during a study of beta chain features in type 1 diabetes. General study results and limits: Sampled from patients, naive, central memory and Treg TCRB repertoires appeared more similar than those sampled from healthy donors. Cells with high TCR expression could be over-represented by cDNA sequencing.

This clone has a handful of counts. Its matching antigen is unknown. The isolated RNA, all of it, was reverse transcribed, so expressed TCRB transcripts were what got sequenced. The assay was immunoSEQ multiplex PCR, and TCRdb's table has in-frame clones only and misses some. The sample has 200,000 to 250,000 clones, 11% to 15% seen once; the top ten hold more than 0.02%. This CDR3 region has 16 residues. The germline gives CDR1 SGHRS, CDR2 YFSETQ. J lost 6 bases, V lost 3 bases, and 9 bases had no gene match. This receptor was obtained from a middle-aged woman in good health. Material for sequencing was naive CD4+ T cells from blood. V usage is TRBV5-1 and J usage is TRBJ2-2; TRBD1 agrees at 9 bases. The CDR3 nucleotides are TGCGCCAGCAGCTCACCCGGGACAGGGATCCCCGGGGAGCTGTTTTTT. It encodes CASSSPGTGIPGELFF.